Each of the 31 T cell receptor beta chains below was sequenced from the same sample in a study of T cells after yellow fever vaccination. TCRdb re-analysed the 5' RACE reads in MiXCR, keeping a single row per CDR3 protein. In the table there are some 160,000 distinct CDR3 sequences, about 7% of which are singletons. This specimen was CD4+ T cells sorted from PBMCs, taken 5 days after the first yellow fever vaccination. Source of these receptors: a man younger than 35 who received the YFV17D yellow fever vaccine.

The sample holds a few counts of this clonotype. The gene calls are TRBV6-2 or TRBV6-3 and TRBJ1-2, with a weak D call TRBD1 (5 bases). CDR3 length: 14 amino acids. Trimming stripped 6 bases from V and 8 bases from J, with 19 bases between. The V gene's germline CDR1 is MNHEY and CDR2 SVGEGT. The CDR3 protein is CASRIKAGGRGYTF. CDR3 nucleotide sequence: TGTGCCAGCAGGATCAAAGCGGGGGGTCGCGGCTACACCTTC.

This chain connects TRBV7-2 to TRBJ2-7; D is unclear. In germline, CDR1 is SGHTA, CDR2 FQGNSA. The CDR3 loop spans 15 amino acids. Trimming removed 7 bases from V and 2 bases from J, with 18 bases in between. The CDR3 nucleotides are TGTGCCAGCAACTTTAAGTCCGGGCCCCCCTACGAGCAGTACTTC. Its translation is CASNFKSGPPYEQYF. Drawing the rest from reference TRBV7-2 and TRBJ2-7, the complete variable domain is GAGVSQSPSNKVTEKGKDVELRCDPISGHTALYWYRQSLGQGLEFLIYFQGNSAPDKSGLPSDRFSAERTGGSVSTLTIQRTQQEDSAVYLCASNFKSGPPYEQYFGPGTRLTVT.

In DNA, the CDR3 is TGTGCCAGCAGCCCCTGGTACGGGCAGGGAGTCCCCTATAATTCACCCCTCCACTTT. It codes for CASSPWYGQGVPYNSPLHF. This chain connects TRBV5-6 to TRBJ1-6; possibly TRBD1 for D (5 bases). CDR3 length equals 19 residues. V shed 4 bases and J shed 2 bases, with 22 bases lying between them. Germline V gene data show CDR1 as SGHDT and CDR2 as YYEEEE.

This chain joins TRBV5-1 and TRBJ1-2; D is ambiguous. The CDR3 runs 13 residues. V was pared by 3 bases and J by 4 bases, with 10 bases between. Germline V CDR1 and CDR2: SGHRS, YFSETQ. The CDR3 DNA reads as TGCGCCAGCAGCTCCACCGGCCTCTATGGCTACACCTTC. Its protein product is CASSSTGLYGYTF.

This clonotype was observed at least ten times. The chain links TRBV18 to TRBJ1-1; D remains ambiguous. V shed 3 bases and J shed 7 bases, with 9 bases lying between them. The CDR3 is 12 residues long. Germline assignment: CDR1 KGHSH and CDR2 LQKENI. The CDR3 region has the DNA TGTGCCAGCTCACCTATGGGAGATGAAGCTTTCTTT. Translating it yields CASSPMGDEAFF.

The chain joins TRBV10-3 to TRBJ1-1; 11 nucleotides match TRBD1. The CDR3 length is 16 residues. CDR1 is ENHRY, CDR2 SYGVKD, per germline. V trimming: 6 bases; J trimming: 0 bases; junction bases outside the gene matches: 6. For the CDR3, the DNA is TGTGCCATCAGCAGGGGGACAGGGGGGATGAACACTGAAGCTTTCTTT. Its translation: CAISRGTGGMNTEAFF.

The chain joins TRBV20-1 to TRBJ1-5, with a tentative D call TRBD1 (6 bases). The germline V gene has CDR1 DFQATT and CDR2 SNEGSKA (reference sequence). The CDR3 is 14 amino acids. Between the trimmed V and J ends, which lost 7 bases and 3 bases, there was a span of 16 bases. DNA of the CDR3: TGCAGTGTTCCACAGGGTCTGAACAATCAGCCCCAGCATTTT. Translated, it gives CSVPQGLNNQPQHF.

This clonotype was seen ten or more times. This chain joins TRBV11-2 and TRBJ1-2; 9 bases match TRBD1. Germline V CDR1 and CDR2: SGHAT, FQNNGV. The CDR3 is 16 residues long. The ends lost 0 bases at V and 5 bases at J; junction bases unmatched: 7. CDR3 loop: CASSLEGTGGYYGYTF. CDR3 bases: TGTGCCAGCAGCTTAGAAGGCACAGGGGGCTATTATGGCTACACCTTC.

The rearrangement uses TRBV28 and TRBJ1-5, with D possibly TRBD1 on 6 matching bases. The CDR3 has 15 amino acids. The germline CDR1 and CDR2 sequences are MDHEN and SYDVKM. The V end lost 6 bases, the J end lost 6 bases, and 18 bases lay between the germline ends. CDR3: CASRPMGALAQPQHF. The CDR3 nucleotides read TGTGCCAGCAGGCCCATGGGGGCTCTTGCTCAGCCCCAGCATTTT.

This clonotype showed up many times. The chain recombines TRBV18 with TRBJ2-7; D perhaps matches TRBD1 (5 bases). Germline lookup yields CDR1 KGHSH and CDR2 LQKENI. Trimming took off 6 bases at V and 3 bases at J, with 15 bases between the two ends. The CDR3 runs to 14 residues. The CDR3 sequence: CASSLSGQGYEQYF. DNA of the CDR3: TGTGCCAGCTCCCTCTCTGGCCAGGGCTACGAGCAGTACTTC.

This clonotype was seen just once. A much larger clone differs from this one at a single base, so this may be a read error. The chain has TRBV30 and TRBJ2-7, with a possible D match to TRBD1 (5 bases). Germline values: CDR1 GTSNPN, CDR2 SVGIG (reference sequence). The CDR3 contains 11 residues. CDR3 DNA sequence: TGTACCTGGAGTGTACAGGCAGGGCAGTACTTC. It is translated as CTWSVQAGQYF.

V is TRBV23-1 and J is TRBJ2-7; unclear D gene. TRBV23-1 is an open reading frame whose function is uncertain. Trimming cost V 11 bases and J 4 bases, with 6 bases left between them. This CDR3 contains 9 residues. The CDR3: CAGPYEQYV. CDR3 nucleotides: TGCGCCGGGCCTTACGAGCAGTACGTC.

This clonotype was observed a few times. The chain joins TRBV9 to TRBJ2-3, with 13 bases matching TRBD2. Germline V gene sequence: CDR1 SGDLS, CDR2 YYNGEE. This CDR3 spans 15 amino acids. V dropped 2 bases and J dropped 6; count of bases not matched to a gene: 3. CDR3 sequence: CASSVTSGGRDTQYF. The CDR3 region has the DNA TGTGCCAGCAGCGTGACTAGCGGGGGGCGGGATACGCAGTATTTT. Filled out from reference TRBV9 and TRBJ2-3, the complete variable domain reads DSGVTQTPKHLITATGQRVTLRCSPRSGDLSVYWYQQSLDQGLQFLIQYYNGEERAKGNILERFSAQQFPDLHSELNLSSLELGDSALYFCASSVTSGGRDTQYFGPGTRLTVL.

This clonotype occurred many times. The gene calls are TRBV5-5 and TRBJ2-5, with 7 bases lining up with TRBD1. V trimming: 5 bases; J trimming: 0 bases; junction bases outside the gene matches: 4. Germline V gene lookup returns CDR1 SGHKS and CDR2 YYEKEE (reference sequence). The CDR3 sequence is 14 residues long. The CDR3 DNA sequence: TGTGCCAGCAGACGAGACAGGGACCAAGAGACCCAGTACTTC. Amino acid sequence: CASRRDRDQETQYF.

The chain carries TRBV5-6 and TRBJ1-6, with D uncertain. CDR1 and CDR2 (germline): SGHDT, YYEEEE. Trimming took 2 bases from V and 8 from J, leaving 11 bases between them. CDR3 length equals 14 residues. In DNA form, the CDR3 reads TGTGCCAGCAGCTTACGTGCCGGCGATTCACCCCTCCACTTT. Its protein product is CASSLRAGDSPLHF.

This clonotype has a handful of counts. This chain connects TRBV7-3 to TRBJ2-2, with 7 bases that match TRBD1. CDR3 length: 19 residues. Germline CDR1 reads SGHTA; CDR2 reads FQGTGA. Germline trimming cut 5 bases from V and 4 bases from J; bases unmatched to any gene: 19. The CDR3 bases are TGTGCCAGCAGCCCTACAGGAAGGGGGCTAGCTGTTGGCACCGGGGAGCTGTTTTTT. Translation gives CASSPTGRGLAVGTGELFF.

This clonotype came up many times. This rearrangement joins TRBV6-2 or TRBV6-3 to TRBJ1-4; D may be TRBD1 (6 bases). Germline-derived CDR1 and CDR2 are MNHEY and SVGEGT. The CDR3 is made up of 12 amino acids. V was cut by 10 bases and J by 7 bases, with 13 bases left in between. As DNA, the CDR3 is TGTGCCACCCAGGGGATCAGTGAAAAACTGTTTTTT. Protein sequence: CATQGISEKLFF.

V gene TRBV11-2 combines with J gene TRBJ2-1; TRBD2 agrees at 9 bases. The germline V gene encodes CDR1 SGHAT and CDR2 FQNNGV. The J segment lost 3 bases and the V segment lost 3 bases, leaving 6 bases of the junction unmatched. This CDR3 contains 16 residues. CDR3 DNA sequence: TGTGCCAGCAGCTTGGTCCTAGCGGGGCTCTACAATGAGCAGTTCTTC. Translation gives CASSLVLAGLYNEQFF. The full variable domain, with the rest looked up from reference TRBV11-2 and TRBJ2-1, is EAGVAQSPRYKIIEKRQSVAFWCNPISGHATLYWYQQILGQGPKLLIQFQNNGVVDDSQLPKDRFSAERLKGVDSTLKIQPAKLEDSAVYLCASSLVLAGLYNEQFFGPGTRLTVL.

In its sample, this clonotype was seen a few times. The chain couples TRBV6-1 to TRBJ2-1, with 7 positions matching TRBD2. CDR3 size: 16 residues. With V trimmed by 4 bases and J by 3 bases, 9 bases remained unmatched. Germline V lookup: CDR1 MNHNS, CDR2 SASEGT. CDR3 in DNA: TGTGCCAGCAGTGGACCGAGCGGGGATGACTACAATGAGCAGTTCTTC. As protein: CASSGPSGDDYNEQFF.

In this sample, this clonotype turned up many times. This chain joins TRBV20-1 and TRBJ2-7; 7 bases are a match to TRBD1. The CDR3 extends over 14 amino acids. In germline, CDR1 is DFQATT, CDR2 SNEGSKA (reference sequence). With 0 bases clipped from V and 1 base from J, the junction kept 3 bases outside the gene matches. The CDR3 nucleotides read TGCAGTGCTAGAGAGGCAGGGGGATCCTACGAGCAGTACTTC. Translating it yields CSAREAGGSYEQYF.

Ten or more counts support this clonotype. This sequence joins TRBV4-2 and TRBJ2-5; tentative D call: TRBD1 (5 bases). The CDR3 has 14 amino acids. Looked up from germline, CDR1 is LGHNA and CDR2 is YNFKEQ. The ends were cut back, 1 base at V and 1 base at J, with 7 bases in the middle. CDR3 loop: CASSQAGSQETQYF. The CDR3 DNA is TGTGCCAGCAGCCAAGCAGGGTCCCAAGAGACCCAGTACTTC.

The chain has TRBV5-5 and TRBJ1-4; D is perhaps TRBD1 (5 bases). The CDR3 has 13 amino acids. Germline values: CDR1 SGHKS, CDR2 YYEKEE (reference sequence). Trimming stripped 5 bases from V and 8 bases from J, with 13 bases between. In nucleotides, the CDR3 is TGTGCCAGCAGTCTCCAGGGCTGGGAAAAACTGTTTTTT. Translation gives CASSLQGWEKLFF.

This clonotype occurred a few times. The J gene is TRBJ2-5, the V gene TRBV20-1; 7 bases are a match to TRBD1. Germline V lookup: CDR1 DFQATT, CDR2 SNEGSKA (reference sequence). The ends lost 5 bases at V and 7 bases at J; junction bases unmatched: 7. This CDR3 is 12 amino acids long. CDR3 protein: CSAEQGLGTQYF. The CDR3 coding sequence is TGCAGTGCTGAACAGGGGTTAGGGACCCAGTACTTC.

This clonotype was seen only a few times. The J gene is TRBJ2-5, the V gene TRBV18, with TRBD2 matching over 8 bases. The trim removed 1 base at V and 0 bases at J, leaving 1 base unmatched. Per the germline V gene, CDR1 is KGHSH and CDR2 is LQKENI. The CDR3 spans 15 residues. The CDR3 nucleotides are TGTGCCAGCTCACCACGGCGGGGGGACCAAGAGACCCAGTACTTC. Its protein product is CASSPRRGDQETQYF.

There are many counts of this clonotype. This sequence joins TRBV5-1 and TRBJ1-2; D gene unclear. This CDR3 is 13 amino acids long. Trimming took off 2 bases at V and 6 bases at J, with 11 bases between the two ends. Germline CDR1 SGHRS, CDR2 YFSETQ. CDR3 sequence reads: CASSLPLGDGYTF. CDR3 DNA sequence: TGCGCCAGCAGCTTACCCCTCGGGGATGGCTACACCTTC.

This clonotype was recorded many times. The V and J genes are TRBV5-5 and TRBJ1-1; the D is unclear. CDR3 size: 15 residues. The V end lost 2 bases, the J end lost 4 bases, and 15 bases lay between the germline ends. The germline CDR1 and CDR2 sequences are SGHKS and YYEKEE (reference sequence). The DNA of the CDR3 is TGTGCCAGCAGCTTTTTGGGAACAATCTCCACTGAAGCTTTCTTT. It encodes CASSFLGTISTEAFF.

This clonotype showed up many times. V gene TRBV28 combines with J gene TRBJ1-4; no definite D call. Germline assignment: CDR1 MDHEN and CDR2 SYDVKM. The CDR3 runs to 13 residues. Trimming took off 3 bases at V and 4 bases at J, with 6 bases between the two ends. CDR3 nucleotides: TGTGCCAGCAGTTTTAGCCTTAATGAAAAACTGTTTTTT. Its protein is CASSFSLNEKLFF.

The V and J genes are TRBV5-1 and TRBJ2-3, with D possibly matching TRBD2 (6 bases). The germline CDR1 and CDR2 sequences are SGHRS and YFSETQ. This CDR3 contains 16 residues. Between the trimmed V and J ends, which lost 0 bases and 2 bases, there was a span of 13 bases. CDR3 coding DNA: TGCGCCAGCAGCTTGGCCGGGGGACTTTACACAGATACGCAGTATTTT. The encoded protein is CASSLAGGLYTDTQYF.

This clonotype was picked up a small number of times. CDR3 sequence (DNA): TGTGCCAGCAGGAGCGGGGGGGCCCTCGGCCAAGAGACCCAGTACTTC. This codes for CASRSGGALGQETQYF. V usage is TRBV5-4 and J usage is TRBJ2-5, with 10 bases identical to TRBD2. Trimming took 5 bases from V and 1 from J; bases not matched to a gene: 8. This CDR3 comprises 16 residues. Germline V gene data show CDR1 as SGHNT and CDR2 as YYREEE (reference sequence).

The chain couples TRBV12-3 or TRBV12-4 to TRBJ2-5; D may be TRBD1 (6 bases). The V end was cut by 2 bases, the J end by 1 base, with 8 bases between. The CDR3 is made up of 14 amino acids. In DNA form, the CDR3 reads TGTGCCAGCAGTTTAAGGGGGATCCAAGAGACCCAGTACTTC. Amino acid sequence: CASSLRGIQETQYF.

This clonotype was recorded a few times. V is TRBV4-2 and J is TRBJ2-5; a weak D match, TRBD1 (5 bases). Trimming left V 4 bases short and J 2 bases short, with 20 bases between. The CDR3 spans 17 residues. Per germline, CDR1 LGHNA and CDR2 YNFKEQ. The CDR3 here is CASSPTVTVSSQETQYF. The CDR3 DNA follows: TGTGCCAGCAGCCCGACAGTGACGGTATCGAGTCAAGAGACCCAGTACTTC.